The 28 T cell receptor beta chains given below trace back to one sample, sequenced in a study of blood T cell repertoires in COVID-19. Profiled with immunoSEQ multiplex PCR; TCRdb holds only in-frame clones, not every one. This table has tens of thousands of clones, about 87% appearing once. Sequencing input: peripheral blood. These receptor sequences come from a human donor in a cohort sampled during active COVID-19.

The chain employs TRBV12-3 or TRBV12-4 and TRBJ2-2; the D gene is possibly TRBD1 (5 bases). The CDR3 covers 13 residues. V was shortened by 10 bases and J by 1 base, with 10 bases between the two germline ends. The CDR3 is CATSRGNTGELFF. The DNA for the CDR3 is TGTGCCACCTCTAGGGGGAACACCGGGGAGCTGTTTTTT.

The V and J genes are TRBV6-5 and TRBJ2-2, with 8 nucleotides matching TRBD1. The CDR3 spans 15 residues. V lost 8 bases to trimming and J lost 5 bases; unmatched junction nucleotides: 10. The germline gives CDR1 MNHEY, CDR2 SVGAGI. CDR3 in amino acids: CASGKTGAGTGELFF. CDR3 sequence (DNA): TGTGCCAGCGGGAAGACAGGGGCGGGGACCGGGGAGCTGTTTTTT.

The V call is TRBV28, the J call TRBJ1-2; D is perhaps TRBD1 (6 bases). The germline V and J ends were trimmed by 7 bases and 3 bases, with 15 bases remaining between them. This CDR3 spans 14 amino acids. Looked up from germline, CDR1 is MDHEN and CDR2 is SYDVKM. CDR3 amino acids: CASIRGGGDYGYTF. As DNA, the CDR3 is TGTGCCAGCATCCGAGGGGGTGGAGACTATGGCTACACCTTC.

The chain links TRBV12-3 or TRBV12-4 to TRBJ1-6; D ambiguous. The V end lost 9 bases, the J end lost 6 bases, and 12 bases lay between the germline ends. This CDR3 has 13 amino acids. This CDR3 is CARRYAPNSPLHF. The CDR3 DNA sequence: TGTGCCAGGAGGTATGCCCCTAATTCACCCCTCCACTTT.

A single count supports this clone. The rearrangement links TRBV19 to TRBJ1-5; D call uncertain. Germline-derived CDR1 and CDR2 are LNHDA and SQIVND (reference sequence). The germline V and J ends were trimmed by 7 bases and 5 bases, with 12 bases remaining between them. The CDR3 covers 13 residues. Written as DNA, the CDR3 is TGTGCCAGTAAGAGGGAGGGCGATCAGCCCCAGCATTTT. It specifies CASKREGDQPQHF.

The chain uses TRBV14 and TRBJ2-7, with D possibly TRBD2 on 5 matching bases. Germline assignment: CDR1 SGHDN and CDR2 FVKESK. The CDR3 is 16 residues long. Trimming cost V 1 base and J 0 bases, with 13 bases left between them. The CDR3 protein is CASSQGHPRDSYEQYF. CDR3 coding DNA: TGTGCCAGCAGCCAAGGACACCCACGGGACTCCTACGAGCAGTACTTC.

The rearrangement uses TRBV25-1 and TRBJ1-4, with D possibly being TRBD1 (5 bases). Germline CDR1 reads MGHDK; CDR2 reads SYGVNS. The CDR3 runs to 15 residues. V was clipped by 1 base and J by 5 bases, with 11 bases between them. The CDR3 protein is CASSELGPLNEKLFF. The CDR3 region has the DNA TGTGCCAGCAGTGAATTGGGGCCATTAAATGAAAAACTGTTTTTT.

V usage is TRBV28 and J usage is TRBJ1-6; D perhaps matches TRBD1 (5 bases). The V gene lost 6 bases and the J gene lost 6 bases, with 15 bases spanning the gap. Per germline, CDR1 MDHEN and CDR2 SYDVKM. CDR3 length: 15 residues. The CDR3 is CASSHQGVGNSPLHF. In DNA form, the CDR3 reads TGTGCCAGCAGCCATCAAGGGGTCGGTAATTCACCCCTCCACTTT.

The V call is TRBV19, the J call TRBJ2-1, with 8 positions matching TRBD2. This CDR3 has 15 residues. Germline loops: CDR1 LNHDA, CDR2 SQIVND (reference sequence). The J segment lost 6 bases and the V segment lost 10 bases, leaving 14 bases of the junction unmatched. DNA of the CDR3: TGTGCCACAAAATCGGCGGGGGGCGCGTCCAATGAGCAGTTCTTC. Its translation is CATKSAGGASNEQFF.

The genes are TRBV7-3 and TRBJ2-7; 11 nucleotides match TRBD2. The CDR3 runs to 14 residues. Germline V lookup: CDR1 SGHTA, CDR2 FQGTGA. With V trimmed by 5 bases and J by 8 bases, 8 bases remained unmatched. The CDR3 DNA follows: TGTGCCAGCAGCCCAGGGGGACTAGCGGCACAGCAGTACTTC. Protein product: CASSPGGLAAQQYF.

This clone was observed a single time. The rearrangement uses TRBV7-9 and TRBJ1-1; TRBD1 matches at 7 bases. Germline values: CDR1 SEHNR, CDR2 FQNEAQ (reference sequence). The CDR3 runs to 15 residues. The ends lost 5 bases at V and 0 bases at J; junction bases unmatched: 6. The CDR3, as DNA: TGTGCCAGCAGCATTACAGGGGTCATGAACACTGAAGCTTTCTTT. This translates into CASSITGVMNTEAFF. Full variable domain (missing parts from reference TRBV7-9 and TRBJ1-1): DTGVSQNPRHKITKRGQNVTFRCDPISEHNRLYWYRQTLGQGPEFLTYFQNEAQLEKSRLLSDRFSAERPKGSFSTLEIQRTEQGDSAMYLCASSITGVMNTEAFFGQGTRLTVV.

V usage is TRBV4-2 and J usage is TRBJ2-2; D possibly corresponds to TRBD2 (6 bases). The V gene's germline CDR1 is LGHNA and CDR2 YNFKEQ. The ends were cut back, 4 bases at V and 6 bases at J, with 21 bases in the middle. This CDR3 is 17 amino acids long. The CDR3 sequence is CASSPLGLVGGPGELFF. In nucleotides, the CDR3 is TGTGCCAGCAGCCCCCTCGGGCTAGTGGGAGGTCCCGGGGAGCTGTTTTTT.

The count of this clone is one. This chain links TRBV12-3 or TRBV12-4 with TRBJ2-7, with no clear D. This CDR3 region has 13 residues. The germline V and J ends were trimmed by 3 bases and 0 bases, with 6 bases remaining between them. CDR3 bases: TGTGCCAGCAGTTTTGGCTTCTCCTACGAGCAGTACTTC. Amino acids: CASSFGFSYEQYF.

This chain uses TRBV11-2 with TRBJ2-7; 8 bases are a match to TRBD2. The CDR3 extends over 16 amino acids. CDR1 and CDR2 from the germline V gene are SGHAT and FQNNGV. Germline trimming cut 4 bases from V and 1 base from J; bases unmatched to any gene: 9. This CDR3 is CASSSGLVLTSYEQYF. CDR3 in DNA: TGTGCCAGCAGCTCGGGACTAGTCCTTACTTCCTACGAGCAGTACTTC. Looking up the rest from reference TRBV11-2 and TRBJ2-7 gives the full variable domain: EAGVAQSPRYKIIEKRQSVAFWCNPISGHATLYWYQQILGQGPKLLIQFQNNGVVDDSQLPKDRFSAERLKGVDSTLKIQPAKLEDSAVYLCASSSGLVLTSYEQYFGPGTRLTVT.

The chain has TRBV28 and TRBJ2-7, with D perhaps matching TRBD1 (5 bases). V lost 3 bases and J lost 1, with 10 bases in between. Looked up from germline, CDR1 is MDHEN and CDR2 is SYDVKM. There are 14 residues in the CDR3. CDR3 region: CASSLGLQSYEQYF. The DNA of the CDR3 is TGTGCCAGCAGTTTGGGGCTCCAATCCTACGAGCAGTACTTC.

The rearrangement joins TRBV7-2 to TRBJ2-5; 11 nucleotides match TRBD1. The CDR3 consists of 14 residues. Germline V gene data show CDR1 as SGHTA and CDR2 as FQGNSA. V shed 3 bases, J shed 4 bases, and the junction held 1 base outside the gene matches. CDR3 coding DNA: TGTGCCAGCAGCTTCGGGACAGGGGGAGAGACCCAGTACTTC. Translating gives CASSFGTGGETQYF.

The chain combines TRBV28 with TRBJ2-4; D is perhaps TRBD2 (6 bases). CDR3 size: 15 residues. Germline V gene sequence: CDR1 MDHEN, CDR2 SYDVKM. The V end lost 6 bases, the J end lost 5 bases, and 17 bases lay between the germline ends. The DNA for the CDR3 is TGTGCCAGCAGACGAACGGGACTGAGGGAAAACATTCAGTACTTC. Its protein is CASRRTGLRENIQYF.

The chain has TRBV7-9 and TRBJ1-5; TRBD1 is a possible D gene (6 bases). From germline, CDR1 is SEHNR and CDR2 FQNEAQ (reference sequence). CDR3 size: 16 residues. The V end lost 9 bases, the J end lost 6 bases, and 24 bases lay between the germline ends. The CDR3 reads CASEGNRAWYGQPQHF. CDR3 nucleotides: TGTGCCAGTGAAGGGAACAGGGCTTGGTACGGTCAGCCCCAGCATTTT. Filled out from reference TRBV7-9 and TRBJ1-5, the complete variable domain reads DTGVSQNPRHKITKRGQNVTFRCDPISEHNRLYWYRQTLGQGPEFLTYFQNEAQLEKSRLLSDRFSAERPKGSFSTLEIQRTEQGDSAMYLCASEGNRAWYGQPQHFGDGTRLSIL.

The V and J genes are TRBV5-1 and TRBJ2-1; a possible D gene is TRBD2 (6 bases). Germline V gene lookup returns CDR1 SGHRS and CDR2 YFSETQ. Trimming shortened V by 1 base and J by 4 bases, and 12 bases separated the two germline ends. This CDR3 contains 15 residues. CDR3 loop: CASSLLLAEYNEQFF. The CDR3 region has the DNA TGCGCCAGCAGCTTGTTGTTAGCGGAATACAATGAGCAGTTCTTC.

In its sample, this clone was seen a few times. The chain is built from TRBV25-1 and TRBJ2-1, with 7 bases matching TRBD2. Germline values: CDR1 MGHDK, CDR2 SYGVNS. The CDR3 has 15 amino acids. The V gene end was trimmed by 4 bases and the J gene end by 2 bases; junction bases not matched to a gene: 5. In DNA, the CDR3 is TGTGCCAGCAGTGTGACGGGAGGCCCCTACAATGAGCAGTTCTTC. It is translated as CASSVTGGPYNEQFF.

CDR3 residues: CAISEGPGETQYF. The CDR3, as DNA: TGTGCCATCAGCGAGGGGCCTGGGGAGACCCAGTACTTC. The genes are TRBV10-3 and TRBJ2-5, with D perhaps TRBD1 or TRBD2 (5 bases each). The CDR3 is 13 residues long. The ends were cut back, 6 bases at V and 5 bases at J, with 13 bases in the middle. Germline-derived CDR1 and CDR2 are ENHRY and SYGVKD.

V and J are TRBV7-9 and TRBJ1-2, with a weak D call TRBD1 (6 bases). Germline assignment: CDR1 SEHNR and CDR2 FQNEAQ (reference sequence). Between the trimmed V and J ends, which lost 4 bases and 4 bases, there was a span of 7 bases. This CDR3 spans 12 amino acids. The CDR3 nucleotides are TGTGCCAGCAGCTCGGACAGCTATGGCTACACCTTC. This codes for CASSSDSYGYTF.

The chain employs TRBV11-2 and TRBJ2-1, with unresolved D. The V gene's germline CDR1 is SGHAT and CDR2 FQNNGV. V dropped 6 bases and J dropped 3 bases, with 15 bases sitting between them. This CDR3 has 15 amino acids. The CDR3 region is CASSPDSLDYNEQFF. The CDR3 DNA sequence: TGTGCCAGCAGTCCCGACTCCTTGGACTACAATGAGCAGTTCTTC.

The chain links TRBV27 to TRBJ2-5; the match to TRBD2 covers 8 bases. V lost 3 bases to trimming and J lost 1 base; unmatched junction nucleotides: 7. The CDR3 runs 16 residues. From germline, CDR1 is MNHEY and CDR2 SMNVEV (reference sequence). Here the CDR3 DNA reads TGTGCCAGCAGTTTCCGCTTAGCGGGACTCCAAGAGACCCAGTACTTC. It encodes CASSFRLAGLQETQYF.

V gene TRBV5-1 combines with J gene TRBJ2-7; perhaps TRBD1 as D (6 bases). In germline, CDR1 is SGHRS, CDR2 YFSETQ. Trimming took 3 bases from V and 3 from J, leaving 10 bases between them. The CDR3 has 13 amino acids. The CDR3 DNA follows: TGCGCCAGCAGCTCGGGACAACTCTACGAGCAGTACTTC. As protein: CASSSGQLYEQYF.

The chain recombines TRBV7-8 with TRBJ2-1; D gene ambiguous. V shed 0 bases and J shed 10 bases, with 7 bases lying between them. The CDR3 is 12 amino acids. The germline gives CDR1 SGHVS, CDR2 FQNEAQ. Here the CDR3 reads CASSLARREQFF. The CDR3, as DNA: TGTGCCAGCAGCTTAGCGCGGCGAGAGCAGTTCTTC.

V is TRBV5-6 and J is TRBJ1-1; D ambiguous. V dropped 7 bases and J dropped 6 bases, with 16 bases sitting between them. This CDR3 is built from 13 residues. Germline CDR1 SGHDT, CDR2 YYEEEE. The CDR3 sequence is CASGQRYGAEAFF. The DNA for the CDR3 is TGTGCCAGCGGCCAGAGATACGGGGCTGAAGCTTTCTTT.

The count of this clone is one. The rearrangement joins TRBV7-6 to TRBJ1-1, with 10 bases fitting TRBD1. V lost 5 bases to trimming and J lost 1 base; unmatched junction nucleotides: 10. In germline, CDR1 is SGHVS, CDR2 FNYEAQ. The CDR3 covers 17 residues. CDR3 bases: TGTGCCAGCAGCAGTGAGCGACAGGGGGCAGGGAACACTGAAGCTTTCTTT. Translation: CASSSERQGAGNTEAFF. Full variable domain (missing parts from reference TRBV7-6 and TRBJ1-1): GAGVSQSPRYKVTKRGQDVALRCDPISGHVSLYWYRQALGQGPEFLTYFNYEAQQDKSGLPNDRFSAERPEGSISTLTIQRTEQRDSAMYRCASSSERQGAGNTEAFFGQGTRLTVV.